Below are 14 T cell receptor beta chains sequenced from a single sample in a study of human thymus T cells (TCRdb year 2020). Thymus tissue was collected as surgical resects that were removed during corrective cardiac surgery. Library preparation employed the immunoSEQ multiplex PCR assay. TCRdb stores this immuneACCESS table with in-frame sequences only. Part of the clones is absent; in the studies checked, under half of the shortfall reflects unresolved V genes, and no reason is known for the rest. This sample holds roughly 130,000 clones; 90% to 95% were observed only once. Around 0.022% of the sample comes from the top ten. Material for sequencing was thymus tissue. These TCRs come from a boy in the first two years of life with a congenital heart defect but otherwise immunologically healthy.

The genes are TRBV29-1 and TRBJ1-2; D is ambiguous. Trimming took 4 bases from V and 5 from J, leaving 11 bases between them. CDR1 and CDR2 from the germline V gene are SQVTM and ANQGSEA. The CDR3 contains 12 residues. The CDR3 loop is CSVGDGGYGYTF. For the CDR3, the DNA is TGCAGCGTTGGAGACGGAGGGTATGGCTACACCTTC.

The J gene is TRBJ2-2, the V gene TRBV7-9, with D perhaps assigned TRBD1 or TRBD2 (5 bases each). The V end lost 3 bases, the J end lost 4 bases, and 18 bases lay between the germline ends. This CDR3 comprises 17 residues. CDR1 and CDR2 (germline): SEHNR, FQNEAQ (reference sequence). CDR3 bases: TGTGCCAGCAGCTTCAAGGGCGGGCGAGGGGCCACCGGGGAGCTGTTTTTT. It yields the protein CASSFKGGRGATGELFF.

The chain joins TRBV4-3 to TRBJ2-1; 15 bases map to TRBD2. Germline V lookup: CDR1 LGHNA, CDR2 YSLEER. The CDR3 length is 15 residues. Trimming took 4 bases from V and 10 from J; bases not matched to a gene: 5. The CDR3 DNA reads TGCGCCAGCAGCCGTGGACTAGCGGGGGGGATCGAGCAGTTCTTC. Translation gives CASSRGLAGGIEQFF.

The gene calls are TRBV7-4 and TRBJ1-1, with a possible D match to TRBD1 (6 bases). Germline V gene data show CDR1 as SGHVT and CDR2 as SQSDAQ. The V end lost 1 base, the J end lost 1 base, and 10 bases lay between the germline ends. The CDR3 covers 15 residues. CDR3 sequence: CASSLEGGPNTEAFF. The CDR3 region has the DNA TGTGCCAGCAGCTTAGAGGGGGGCCCGAACACTGAAGCTTTCTTT.

The J gene is TRBJ1-4, the V gene TRBV18; TRBD1 matches 7 bases. J gave up 7 bases and V 4 bases, and 9 bases lay outside the gene matches. The CDR3 loop spans 15 amino acids. Germline loops: CDR1 KGHSH, CDR2 LQKENI. This chain's CDR3 is CASSLGTARGEKLFF. The CDR3 region has the DNA TGTGCCAGCTCACTAGGGACAGCAAGGGGTGAAAAACTGTTTTTT. The complete variable domain, with remaining parts taken from reference TRBV18 and TRBJ1-4, reads NAGVMQNPRHLVRRRGQEARLRCSPMKGHSHVYWYRQLPEEGLKFMVYLQKENIIDESGMPKERFSAEFPKEGPSILRIQQVVRGDSAAYFCASSLGTARGEKLFFGSGTQLSVL.

This chain uses TRBV13 with TRBJ1-2; D not resolved. Per the germline V gene, CDR1 is PRHDT and CDR2 is FYEKMQ (reference sequence). This CDR3 region has 14 residues. V was clipped by 5 bases and J by 1 base, with 11 bases between them. DNA for the CDR3: TGTGCCAGCAGCCCCGCGGTTCATAACTATGGCTACACCTTC. This encodes CASSPAVHNYGYTF.

The V call is TRBV4-3, the J call TRBJ2-5, with 11 bases identical to TRBD2. The germline gives CDR1 LGHNA, CDR2 YSLEER. The CDR3 runs to 16 residues. Losses at the gene ends were 4 bases for V and 5 bases for J; bases not matched to a gene: 9. CDR3 coding DNA: TGCGCCAGCAGCCGACGACTAGCGGGGCGCCAGGAGACCCAGTACTTC. Its translation is CASSRRLAGRQETQYF.

V gene TRBV19 combines with J gene TRBJ1-4; 11 bases line up with TRBD1. Trimming at V came to 6 bases and at J to 10 bases, leaving 10 bases not matched to a gene. The CDR3 length is 15 residues. Germline V gene lookup returns CDR1 LNHDA and CDR2 SQIVND (reference sequence). CDR3: CASSPLGQGDGKLFF. CDR3 bases: TGTGCCAGTAGCCCTCTGGGACAGGGGGATGGAAAACTGTTTTTT.

The J gene is TRBJ2-5, the V gene TRBV9; 11 bases line up with TRBD1. CDR1 and CDR2 (germline): SGDLS, YYNGEE. The ends lost 4 bases at V and 3 bases at J; junction bases unmatched: 5. The CDR3 covers 15 residues. CDR3 residues: CASSPRTGGEETQYF. For the CDR3, the DNA is TGTGCCAGCAGCCCCCGGACAGGGGGCGAAGAGACCCAGTACTTC.

The rearrangement uses TRBV6-6 and TRBJ1-5; perhaps TRBD1 as D (5 bases). Germline CDR1 is MNHNY and CDR2 is SVGAGI (reference sequence). Trimming removed 7 bases from V and 0 bases from J, with 13 bases in between. The CDR3 is 15 amino acids. In nucleotides, the CDR3 is TGTGCCAGCACCCAGGGCCCCTATAGCAATCAGCCCCAGCATTTT. It is translated as CASTQGPYSNQPQHF.

The chain employs TRBV4-3 and TRBJ2-2, with D possibly being TRBD2 (7 bases). The CDR3 consists of 17 residues. Germline V gene sequence: CDR1 LGHNA, CDR2 YSLEER. Trimming removed 5 bases at V and 3 bases at J, with 19 bases between. This CDR3 is CASSVRGGDGYTGELFF. The CDR3 DNA follows: TGCGCCAGCAGCGTCAGGGGAGGGGACGGATACACCGGGGAGCTGTTTTTT.

This chain joins TRBV6-6 and TRBJ2-2, with D possibly being TRBD1 (6 bases). Trimming took off 7 bases at V and 1 base at J, with 13 bases between the two ends. The CDR3 is 15 residues long. The germline V gene has CDR1 MNHNY and CDR2 SVGAGI (reference sequence). The chain's CDR3 is CASTSRTVNTGELFF. CDR3 nucleotides: TGTGCCAGCACCTCGAGGACAGTGAACACCGGGGAGCTGTTTTTT.

The genes are TRBV29-1 and TRBJ2-1; TRBD2 aligns across 8 bases. V was pared by 0 bases and J by 0 bases, with 7 bases of the junction left unmatched. Per germline, CDR1 SQVTM and CDR2 ANQGSEA. The CDR3 length is 17 residues. This CDR3 is CSVEDRKRGSSYNEQFF. In nucleotides, the CDR3 is TGCAGCGTTGAAGATCGCAAGCGGGGGAGCTCCTACAATGAGCAGTTCTTC.

The chain recombines TRBV7-9 with TRBJ2-7; the D gene is possibly TRBD1 (6 bases). CDR3 length: 15 residues. CDR1 is SEHNR, CDR2 FQNEAQ, per germline (reference sequence). Trimming left V 1 base short and J 2 bases short, with 12 bases between. The CDR3 DNA is TGTGCCAGCAGCTTAGGTGGGGACAAACCCTACGAGCAGTACTTC. Amino acid sequence: CASSLGGDKPYEQYF.